This is a list of T cell receptor beta chains from one sample in a study of blood T cell repertoires in COVID-19. The table came from immunoSEQ multiplex PCR; TCRdb's copy has only in-frame clones and leaves some out. The sample gives over 150,000 clones, 80% to 85% of which show up once; 2.9% is in the top ten. The sequencing sample was made of peripheral blood. These receptors all stem from a woman aged 60 to 75 with acute or convalescent COVID-19. Each CDR3 is given with its conserved first and last residue. A D gene is named only where the DNA matches it firmly. A row's size may be missing; if present it is once, few, many or a size class.

J gene | D gene | clone size | V gene | CDR3 DNA | CDR3 protein
TRBJ2-6 | TRBD1 | once | TRBV18 | TGTGCCAGCTCACCACAGGGACAGGGTTTTTCCGGGGCCAACGTCCTGACTTTC | CASSPQGQGFSGANVLTF
TRBJ1-5 | - | - | TRBV7-2 | TGTGCCAGCAGCTTAGATCGGAGTCAGGGCCTAGGTAGCAATCAGCCCCAGCATTTT | CASSLDRSQGLGSNQPQHF
TRBJ2-1 | - | - | TRBV11-3 | TGTGCCAGCAGCTTACGGAGTCAGGGCGATTCTAGGAATGAGCAGTTCTTC | CASSLRSQGDSRNEQFF
TRBJ1-5 | - | - | TRBV28 | TGTGCCAGCAGGGGCCGGATGGGGGCGAGTAAAAATAGCAATCAGCCCCAGCATTTT | CASRGRMGASKNSNQPQHF
TRBJ1-6 | TRBD1 | - | TRBV19 | TGTGCCAGTACCGATGACAGGGCGAGTTCTTCACCCCTCCACTTT | CASTDDRASSSPLHF
TRBJ2-4 | TRBD2 | - | TRBV7-9 | TGTGCCAGCAGGTCCGGGACTAGCGGGTCTCTAGCCAAAAACATTCAGTACTTC | CASRSGTSGSLAKNIQYF
TRBJ1-2 | TRBD1 | - | TRBV2 | TGTGCCAGCAGTAAGGGGGCCGACTATGGCTACACCTTC | CASSKGADYGYTF
TRBJ2-5 | - | - | TRBV21-1 | TGTGCCAGCAGCAAAGGGACTAGCGGGGGCGAGAACCAAGAGACCCAGTACTTC | CASSKGTSGGENQETQYF
TRBJ1-2 | - | once | TRBV24-1 | TGTGCCACCAGTGACACAAACTATGGCTACACCTTC | CATSDTNYGYTF
TRBJ1-2 | - | - | TRBV7-9 | TGTGCCAGCAGCGCCTACAGGGCCTCCTATGGCTACACCTTC | CASSAYRASYGYTF
TRBJ2-1 | - | - | TRBV5-6 | TGTGCCAGCAGCTGGGGTGGGGGCCATGAGCAGTTCTTC | CASSWGGGHEQFF
TRBJ2-3 | TRBD2 | - | TRBV5-1 | TGCGCCAGCAGCTTGGTAGCTAGCGGGGCTGGCACAGATACGCAGTATTTT | CASSLVASGAGTDTQYF
TRBJ2-7 | TRBD1 | - | TRBV18 | TGTGCCAGCTCACCCGGACAGGGGGAAGGCTACGAGCAGTACTTC | CASSPGQGEGYEQYF
TRBJ1-5 | TRBD1 | - | TRBV7-2 | TGTGCCAGCAGCTTCTCCGGGACAGGTGGGTTACCCCAGCATTTT | CASSFSGTGGLPQHF
TRBJ1-1 | TRBD1 | - | TRBV7-2 | TGTGCCAGCAGCGCTATACCGGGACAGATGAACACTGAAGCTTTCTTT | CASSAIPGQMNTEAFF
TRBJ2-2 | - | - | TRBV9 | TGTGCCAGCAAGGAACAGGTGAACACCGGGGAGCTGTTTTTT | CASKEQVNTGELFF
TRBJ2-3 | TRBD2 | - | TRBV28 | TGTGCCAGCAGTACACGGACTAGCGGGGTCACAGATACGCAGTATTTT | CASSTRTSGVTDTQYF
TRBJ1-3 | TRBD1 | once | TRBV25-1 | TGTGCCAGCACCCACGACAGGGCAGGCTCTGGAAACACCATATATTTT | CASTHDRAGSGNTIYF
TRBJ1-2 | TRBD1 | - | TRBV12-3/TRBV12-4 | TGTGCCAGCAGTTTAAGGCAGGGGGACGGCTACACCTTC | CASSLRQGDGYTF
TRBJ2-7 | - | once | TRBV14 | TGTGCCAGCAGCAGGGGACATCCCTACGAGCAGTACTTC | CASSRGHPYEQYF
TRBJ2-1 | TRBD1 | - | TRBV11-1 | TGTGCCAGCAGCCGAGGACAGGGAGGCTACAATGAGCAGTTCTTC | CASSRGQGGYNEQFF
TRBJ2-5 | TRBD2 | - | TRBV30 | TGTGCCTGGGCTACTAGCGGGGTAAAGACCCAGTACTTC | CAWATSGVKTQYF
TRBJ1-4 | TRBD1 | - | TRBV27 | TGTGCCAGCAGTATTCAGGGGGCGGATGAAAAACTGTTTTTT | CASSIQGADEKLFF
TRBJ1-2 | - | - | TRBV28 | TGTGCCAGCAGTGACACGGACAGCTATGGCTACACCTTC | CASSDTDSYGYTF
TRBJ1-4 | TRBD1 | - | TRBV4-3 | TGCGCCAGCAGCCAGACAACAGGGGCAGGTGAAAAACTGTTTTTT | CASSQTTGAGEKLFF